This TCR beta chain derives from a study of shared clonotypes between healthy human individuals. Trimming stripped 2 bases from V and 7 bases from J, with 3 bases between. The CDR3 is 11 residues long. Looked up from germline, CDR1 is SEHNR and CDR2 is FQNEAQ (reference sequence). The naive CD8 population came from CD45RO-negative cells selected for CCR7, without terminally differentiated effector memory CD45RA+ cells. Measured with immunoSEQ multiplex PCR; TCRdb has only the in-frame clones, and not every one. Altogether hundreds of thousands of clones are present, about 95% being singletons, with the ten largest covering about 0.11%. Of note for this clone: The sample contains more than one DNA sequence encoding this CDR3.

V is TRBV7-9 and J is TRBJ2-1; no definite D call. The sequence derives from a woman aged 25 to 45 in good health. The source material was naive CD8+ T cells sorted from blood. CDR3 nucleotides: TGTGCCAGCAGCTTATCGAATGAGCAGTTCTTC. Protein product: CASSLSNEQFF.